This record concerns one T cell receptor beta chain sequence. V was clipped by 2 bases and J by 6 bases; unmatched bases: 3. The V gene's germline CDR1 is MNHNS and CDR2 SASEGT. The CDR3 extends over 14 amino acids. This sample was taken from a study of blood T cell repertoires in COVID-19. Looking at the study overall: T cells, B-cell-depleted T cells, or PBMCs supplied cDNA or gDNA.

TCRdb's table, derived via immunoSEQ multiplex PCR, lists solely in-frame clones and lacks some. Of about 170,000 clones in the sample, around nine tenths were seen once. The sequence derives from a man aged 45-65 years who had recovered from COVID-19. Material: peripheral blood. This sequence joins TRBV6-1 and TRBJ1-3, with 8 positions matching TRBD1. As DNA, the CDR3 is TGTGCCAGCAGTGAATCACAGGGGGTAAACACCATATATTTT. Protein: CASSESQGVNTIYF.